Shown below are 4 T cell receptor beta chains from a single sample sequenced in a study of shared clonotypes between healthy human individuals. Data came from immunoSEQ multiplex PCR; TCRdb stores just in-frame clones and leaves some out. There are 2 million to 2.5 million clones in the sample; 85% to 95% occur only once, and 0.37% lies in the top ten. Sequenced input: naive CD4+ T cells from PBMCs. The subset here: CD45RA+ positively selected. These TCRs come from a man aged 18-30 years in good health. Some clones in this sample may be carry-over from other donors' samples.

The genes are TRBV28 and TRBJ1-1, with D hard to call. The germline V gene has CDR1 MDHEN and CDR2 SYDVKM. The CDR3 runs to 17 residues. Deletions cut 8 bases from V and 6 bases from J, with 28 bases between. Here the CDR3 reads CASLYSLFDRLQPEAFF. The CDR3 nucleotides are TGTGCCAGCCTCTACAGTTTGTTCGACCGGCTCCAGCCTGAAGCTTTCTTT.

The rearrangement joins TRBV19 to TRBJ1-5, with TRBD1 as a possible D gene (5 bases). This CDR3 is built from 12 residues. Germline CDR1 reads LNHDA; CDR2 reads SQIVND (reference sequence). V lost 7 bases and J 7 bases, leaving 11 bases between the germline ends. This chain's CDR3 is CASNGDFQPQHF. The CDR3 bases are TGTGCCAGTAATGGGGACTTCCAGCCCCAGCATTTT.

A remark on this clone: At the DNA level, this CDR3 is encoded by other sequences in the same sample as well. The chain has TRBV5-6 and TRBJ1-2; perhaps TRBD1 as D (5 bases). Germline V lookup: CDR1 SGHDT, CDR2 YYEEEE. V was pared by 1 base and J by 4 bases, with 8 bases between. This CDR3 is 13 amino acids long. DNA of the CDR3: TGTGCCAGCAGCTTGCCGGGGGTCTATGGCTACACCTTC. Its protein product is CASSLPGVYGYTF.

The rearrangement uses TRBV7-9 and TRBJ1-1; 7 bases align to TRBD1. Germline CDR1 is SEHNR and CDR2 is FQNEAQ (reference sequence). V lost 5 bases and J lost 1; bases outside the gene matches: 7. The length of the CDR3 is 15 residues. The CDR3 nucleotides read TGTGCCAGCAGCCTCCTTCGGACAGGGAACACTGAAGCTTTCTTT. Protein: CASSLLRTGNTEAFF. Combining the CDR3 with reference TRBV7-9 and TRBJ1-1 gives the whole variable domain DTGVSQNPRHKITKRGQNVTFRCDPISEHNRLYWYRQTLGQGPEFLTYFQNEAQLEKSRLLSDRFSAERPKGSFSTLEIQRTEQGDSAMYLCASSLLRTGNTEAFFGQGTRLTVV.